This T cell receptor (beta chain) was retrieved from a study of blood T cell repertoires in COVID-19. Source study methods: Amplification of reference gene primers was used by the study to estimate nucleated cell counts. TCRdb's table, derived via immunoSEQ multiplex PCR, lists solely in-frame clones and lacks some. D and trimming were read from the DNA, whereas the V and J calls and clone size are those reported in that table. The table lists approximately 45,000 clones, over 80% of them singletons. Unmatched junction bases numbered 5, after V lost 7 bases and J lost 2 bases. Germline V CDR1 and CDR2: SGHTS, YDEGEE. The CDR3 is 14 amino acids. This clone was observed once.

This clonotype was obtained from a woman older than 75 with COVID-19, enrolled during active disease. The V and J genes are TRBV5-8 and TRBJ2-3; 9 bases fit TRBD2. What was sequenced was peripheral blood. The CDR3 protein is CASASGVLTDTQYF. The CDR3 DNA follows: TGTGCCAGCGCTAGCGGGGTCCTCACAGATACGCAGTATTTT.